This T cell receptor (beta chain) is drawn from a study of shared clonotypes between healthy human individuals. Profiling relied on immunoSEQ multiplex PCR, and the TCRdb table lists in-frame clones only, not all of them. The sample shows around 1,900,000 clones, 80% to 95% of them seen only once. General study points: Naive CD4 clonotypes were shared across several donors at 4% to 5%. Represented genetic and exposure-history diversity was restricted by having few donors. The authors sampled blood alone, and tissue repertoires likely differ. Larger estimated richness was generally seen in naive subsets than in memory subsets.

Naive CD8 cells lacked CD45RO, underwent positive selection for CCR7 and left out terminally differentiated effector memory CD45RA+ cells. Concerning this clone: Its matching antigen is unknown.

This TCR was recovered from a man aged 18 to 29 in good health. Some clones in this sample may be carry-over from other donors' samples. The specimen sequenced was naive CD8+ T cells from PBMCs.

The CDR3 DNA is TGTGCCAGCAGCTTAAAGGAGGATTCGAGCTATGGCTACACCTTC. Residues: CASSLKEDSSYGYTF. The chain links TRBV7-9 to TRBJ1-2, with D unresolved. Trimming removed 2 bases from V and 4 bases from J, with 14 bases in between. Germline V gene data show CDR1 as SEHNR and CDR2 as FQNEAQ (reference sequence). This CDR3 is built from 15 residues.